A selection of T cell receptor beta chains follows, all from one sample in a study of cytomegalovirus exposure and HLA in healthy donors. Clones were sequenced by immunoSEQ multiplex PCR, and TCRdb holds only the in-frame ones, with some missing. This table has around 120,000 clones, 50% to 65% appearing once. Material for sequencing was PBMCs. The source is a man aged 25-45 years in good health and CMV-seropositive. CDR3s include the opening cysteine and the closing phenylalanine or tryptophan. Each record gives: V gene, J gene, D gene, clone size, CDR3 DNA, CDR3 protein. D genes are given only for firm matches. For some rows the clone size is stated as once, few or many, or as a class when expanded; others skip it.

>TRBV7-2|TRBJ2-2|-|-
TGTGCCAGCAGCTTAGGGGCACCCGGGGAGCTGTTTTTT
CASSLGAPGELFF
>TRBV5-4|TRBJ1-1|-|few
TGTGCCAGCAGGGGCCTGGGGGCGGACACTGAAGCTTTCTTT
CASRGLGADTEAFF
>TRBV20-1|TRBJ1-1|-|-
TGCAGTTTTGATCGGGGCACTGAAGCTTTCTTT
CSFDRGTEAFF
>TRBV5-6|TRBJ2-7|TRBD1|once
TGTGCCAGCAGCTTGGCCAGGGGGCACCAGAGTAACGAGCAGTACTTC
CASSLARGHQSNEQYF
>TRBV11-3|TRBJ2-1|-|-
TGTGCCTGCCGACGGGGGGCGGTTAATGAGCAGTTCTTC
CACRRGAVNEQFF
>TRBV19|TRBJ2-1|-|few
TGTGCCAGTAGTATAGTGCAGCGGACCTCGAACAATGAGCAGTTCTTC
CASSIVQRTSNNEQFF
>TRBV7-6|TRBJ1-6|TRBD1|-
TGTGCCAGCAGCTCGACAGGGGGCGGATCACCCCTCCACTTT
CASSSTGGGSPLHF
>TRBV19|TRBJ2-3|TRBD1|-
TGTGCCAGTAGTTCCCGGGACAGGGGCACAGATACGCAGTATTTT
CASSSRDRGTDTQYF
>TRBV18|TRBJ1-1|-|once
TGTGCCAGCTCAGGACAGAAAAACACTGAAGCTTTCTTT
CASSGQKNTEAFF
>TRBV2|TRBJ2-5|-|-
TGTGCCAGCAGTGACCTTGCAGTTCAAGAGACCCAGTACTTC
CASSDLAVQETQYF
>TRBV6-5|TRBJ2-4|TRBD2|-
TGTGCCAGCAGCCCACTAGCGGGGGACAAAAACATTCAGTACTTC
CASSPLAGDKNIQYF
>TRBV7-6|TRBJ1-5|-|-
TGTGCCAGCAGTGCACTCGGGGGTGGCAATCAGCCCCAGCATTTT
CASSALGGGNQPQHF
>TRBV5-1|TRBJ1-1|-|-
TGCGCCAGCAGCGGTCGCAAAGGGGCAATGAGCACTGAAGCTTTCTTT
CASSGRKGAMSTEAFF
>TRBV7-2|TRBJ2-7|TRBD1|-
TGTGCCAGCAGCCCCGGGACAGTCTGCGAGCAGTACTTC
CASSPGTVCEQYF
>TRBV5-1|TRBJ2-1|-|-
TGCGCCAGCAGCTTGATGGGGAGCTCCTACAATGAGCAGTTCTTC
CASSLMGSSYNEQFF
>TRBV7-7|TRBJ2-2|TRBD1|-
TGTGCTAGCAGCCCCGGGACAGGGGACACCGGGGAGCTGTTTTTT
CASSPGTGDTGELFF
>TRBV29-1|TRBJ2-3|TRBD2|-
TGCAGCGTGGCTGGCGGGGGAGTCACAGATACGCAGTATTTT
CSVAGGGVTDTQYF
>TRBV20-1|TRBJ2-1|-|-
TGCAGTGCTACTAGCAATGAGCAGTTCTTC
CSATSNEQFF
>TRBV5-1|TRBJ2-3|TRBD2|-
TGCGCCAGCAGTCAAGGACTAGCGGGGAGCACAGATACGCAGTATTTT
CASSQGLAGSTDTQYF
>TRBV11-2|TRBJ2-1|TRBD1|few
TGTGCCAGCAGCTTAAGGGGACAGACCTACAATGAGCAGTTCTTC
CASSLRGQTYNEQFF
>TRBV25-1|TRBJ2-7|-|few
TGTGCCAGCAGTGAACTCGGACAGACCTACGAGCAGTACTTC
CASSELGQTYEQYF
>TRBV27|TRBJ1-1|-|-
TGTGCCAGCAGTCCCCGGGGGGGGGCTGAAGCTTTCTTT
CASSPRGGAEAFF
>TRBV4-1|TRBJ2-7|-|-
TGCGCCAGCAGCCCGCGGGACAGTGGATTCGAGCAGTACTTC
CASSPRDSGFEQYF
>TRBV19|TRBJ2-1|TRBD1|-
TGTGCCAGTAGTATAGGGACAGGCTACTACAATGAGCAGTTCTTC
CASSIGTGYYNEQFF
>TRBV7-2|TRBJ2-5|-|-
TGTGCCAGCAGCCAATTACAGGGGGGGTTCGAGACCCAGTACTTC
CASSQLQGGFETQYF
>TRBV30|TRBJ1-1|-|-
TGTGCCTGGAGTGAGGACGGGGGAAGCACTGAAGCTTTCTTT
CAWSEDGGSTEAFF
>TRBV28|TRBJ1-3|-|few
TGTGCCAGCAGTCGCCGGGCGGGGGGTGGAAACACCATATATTTT
CASSRRAGGGNTIYF
>TRBV18|TRBJ1-2|TRBD1|-
TGTGCCAGCTCACCCACAGGGGGCGGCGGCTACACCTTC
CASSPTGGGGYTF
>TRBV6-5|TRBJ1-2|-|-
TGTGCCAGCAGTTACACCAGACAAGTGGGTGGCTACACCTTC
CASSYTRQVGGYTF
>TRBV15|TRBJ1-2|TRBD1|-
TGTGCCACCAGCCGGGACAGGGATTACTATGGCTACACCTTC
CATSRDRDYYGYTF
>TRBV7-9|TRBJ1-5|TRBD1|once
TGTGCCAGCGGGACAGGGGATCAGCCCCAGCATTTT
CASGTGDQPQHF
>TRBV20-1|TRBJ1-2|TRBD1|once
TGCAGTGCGAGACAGGGGTATGGCTACACCTTC
CSARQGYGYTF
>TRBV19|TRBJ2-2|-|-
TGTGCCCCCCCCGGAGGACTCACCGGGGAGCTGTTTTTT
CAPPGGLTGELFF
>TRBV7-8|TRBJ2-5|-|-
TGTGCCAGCAGCTTACTAGGGGGACCCCAAGAGACCCAGTACTTC
CASSLLGGPQETQYF
>TRBV7-2|TRBJ1-6|-|-
TGTGCCAGCAGAATTCAGGGAGGCAGTGCGAATTCACCCCTCCACTTT
CASRIQGGSANSPLHF
>TRBV29-1|TRBJ1-3|-|-
TGCAGCGCCCTGAATACAGGGTTCGAAGATGGAAACACCATATATTTT
CSALNTGFEDGNTIYF
>TRBV5-4|TRBJ2-5|-|-
TGTGCCAGCAGCCCTCGGACTGGACAAGAGACCCAGTACTTC
CASSPRTGQETQYF
>TRBV19|TRBJ1-2|-|-
TGTGCCAGTAGTATCCAGGACAGCTACTATGGCTACACCTTC
CASSIQDSYYGYTF
>TRBV4-1|TRBJ1-2|-|-
TGCGCCAGCAGCCGCAAAAAAGGGGTGTCTTACTACGGCTACACCTTC
CASSRKKGVSYYGYTF
>TRBV5-1|TRBJ2-7|TRBD1|-
TGCGCCAGCAGCTTCGGGACAGGCCCCTACGAGCAGTACTTC
CASSFGTGPYEQYF
>TRBV4-1|TRBJ2-7|-|few
TGCGCCAGCAGCCAAAGGCAAGCAGGCATCTACGAGCAGTACTTC
CASSQRQAGIYEQYF
>TRBV5-1|TRBJ2-7|TRBD1|-
TGCGCCAGCAGCTTCGGACAGGGGGGACCCTACGAGCAGTACTTC
CASSFGQGGPYEQYF
>TRBV7-2|TRBJ2-3|TRBD2|-
TGTGCCAGCAGTCCGGGACTAGCGGGGGGTAGCACAGATACGCAGTATTTT
CASSPGLAGGSTDTQYF
>TRBV5-1|TRBJ2-7|TRBD1|few
TGCGCCAGCAGCTTCTTGACAGGGGACTCCTACGAGCAGTACTTC
CASSFLTGDSYEQYF
>TRBV5-1|TRBJ2-7|TRBD1|-
TGCGCCAGCAGCCCCCTATCGGGGACAGAGAGCTACGAGCAGTACTTC
CASSPLSGTESYEQYF
>TRBV6-4|TRBJ2-5|TRBD2|-
TGTGCCAGCTGTCGCCGCATTAGCGGGGGGCGAGAGACCCAGTACTTC
CASCRRISGGRETQYF
>TRBV21-1|TRBJ2-1|-|-
TGTGCCAGCAGCTCCCAAGCGGGGGGGTACAATGAGCAGATCTTC
CASSSQAGGYNEQIF
>TRBV11-2|TRBJ1-2|-|-
TGTGCCAGCAGCTTAGATCTCTCCCTGGGCGTGGGCTACACCTTC
CASSLDLSLGVGYTF
>TRBV11-2|TRBJ2-7|TRBD2|few
TGTGCCAGCAGCAGACTAGGAGGCGGGGGGCGCCACTACGAGCAGTACTTC
CASSRLGGGGRHYEQYF
>TRBV5-1|TRBJ1-2|-|-
TGCGCCAGCAGCTTGGCGGTAGGGGCTGATGGCTACACCTTC
CASSLAVGADGYTF
>TRBV27|TRBJ1-4|-|-
TGTGCCAGCAGTCCCTCCTTAGGGGCTAATGAAAAACTGTTTTTT
CASSPSLGANEKLFF
>TRBV19|TRBJ1-2|-|-
TGTGCCAGCGCGACAGGCATCTATGGCTACACCTTC
CASATGIYGYTF
>TRBV7-2|TRBJ1-3|-|-
TGTGCCAGCAGCTCTACCGGAAACACCATATATTTT
CASSSTGNTIYF
>TRBV2|TRBJ2-7|TRBD1|once
TGTGCCAGCTTGGGACAGCCCACCTACGAGCAGTACTTC
CASLGQPTYEQYF
>TRBV19|TRBJ2-7|TRBD2|-
TGTGCCAGTAGTATAACGGGGGGAGACTACGAGCAGTACTTC
CASSITGGDYEQYF
>TRBV7-9|TRBJ2-2|TRBD2|-
TGTGCCAGCAGCTTGACTAGCGGGGGGGCCGGGGAGCTGTTTTTT
CASSLTSGGAGELFF
>TRBV5-8|TRBJ1-5|TRBD1|-
TGTGCCACCAAGGACAGGAGTAGCAATCAGCCCCAGCATTTT
CATKDRSSNQPQHF